The rows below give T cell receptor beta chains drawn from one sample of a study of T cell responses to AZD1222 COVID-19 vaccine. Produced via immunoSEQ multiplex PCR; TCRdb's table is partial and in-frame only. The table has about 160,000 clones, just over 90% seen once. The sequencing here drew on peripheral blood, taken 28 days after the second AZD1222 dose. These receptors were taken from an adult who received the AZD1222 COVID-19 vaccine. CDR3s include the opening cysteine and the closing phenylalanine or tryptophan. Each record gives: V gene, D gene, clone size, CDR3 length, J gene, CDR3 DNA, CDR3 protein. A D gene is named only where the DNA matches it firmly. The size entry is marked missing in some rows and otherwise reads once, few, many or a size class.

TRBV2	NA	NA	14	TRBJ2-1	TGTGCCAGCAGTGAATGGACACCATACAATGAGCAGTTCTTC	CASSEWTPYNEQFF
TRBV2	NA	NA	12	TRBJ1-4	TGTGCCAGCCTGGGGGTTCGGGAAAAACTGTTTTTT	CASLGVREKLFF
TRBV3-1/TRBV3-2	NA	NA	15	TRBJ1-4	TGTGCCAGCAGCCAAGGAACGCCCGCCGGTGAAAAACTGTTTTTT	CASSQGTPAGEKLFF
TRBV9	NA	NA	13	TRBJ1-2	TGTGCCAGCAGCGTAGGTCAGGGACTTGGCTACACCTTC	CASSVGQGLGYTF
TRBV10-3	NA	NA	16	TRBJ1-2	TGTGCCATCAGTGAGTCGAGGCAGGGGTATCACTATGGCTACACCTTC	CAISESRQGYHYGYTF
TRBV10-3	TRBD2	NA	14	TRBJ2-3	TGTGCCATCAGTGATGGACTAGCGGGATATACGCAGTATTTT	CAISDGLAGYTQYF
TRBV7-2	NA	NA	13	TRBJ2-7	TGTGCCAGCAGTGGGAGGTTGCCTCTCGAGCAGTACTTC	CASSGRLPLEQYF
TRBV18	NA	NA	15	TRBJ1-2	TGTGCCAGCTCACCACCTATGGTCAGTACCTATGGCTACACCTTC	CASSPPMVSTYGYTF
TRBV11-2	NA	NA	17	TRBJ2-5	TGTGCCAGCAGCTTAGGGACGAGGGCTGAACACGAGGAGACCCAGTACTTC	CASSLGTRAEHEETQYF
TRBV7-2	TRBD2	NA	16	TRBJ2-1	TGTGCCAGCAGCTTAGGAGGCGGGGGCTCCTACAATGAGCAGTTCTTC	CASSLGGGGSYNEQFF
TRBV5-5	NA	NA	12	TRBJ1-6	TGTGCCAGCAGCCTGGGGGGTTCACCCCTCCACTTT	CASSLGGSPLHF
TRBV30	NA	NA	13	TRBJ1-1	TGTGCCTGGAGTGTAATAGGATCTGGGCGAGCTTTCTTT	CAWSVIGSGRAFF
TRBV25-1	TRBD1	NA	17	TRBJ2-3	TGTGCCAGCAGTGGACCGGGACAGCCGACTAGCACAGATACGCAGTATTTT	CASSGPGQPTSTDTQYF
TRBV7-2	NA	NA	15	TRBJ2-5	TGTGCCAGCAGCTTAGGAGGAGGGTACCAAGAGACCCAGTACTTC	CASSLGGGYQETQYF
TRBV6-5	NA	once	14	TRBJ1-2	TGTGCCAGCAGTTACGGGGGGACTAAAGTCGGCTACACCTTC	CASSYGGTKVGYTF
TRBV3-1/TRBV3-2	TRBD1	NA	14	TRBJ2-7	TGTGCCAGCAGCCTTGGACAGGGGGGCTACGAGCAGTACTTC	CASSLGQGGYEQYF
TRBV2	TRBD1	once	15	TRBJ1-1	TGTGCCAGCAATACGGGACAGGGGGGATTAGTTGAAGCTTTCTTT	CASNTGQGGLVEAFF
TRBV7-9	NA	NA	18	TRBJ1-1	TGTGCCAGCAGCTTACCCAGGGGCCGGTCTGGGGGGAACACTGAAGCTTTCTTT	CASSLPRGRSGGNTEAFF
TRBV6-5	TRBD1	NA	15	TRBJ1-3	TGTGCCAGCAGAGAGGACAGGGCCGGGGGAAACACCATATATTTT	CASREDRAGGNTIYF